This TCR beta chain appears in the sequencing data of a study of cytomegalovirus exposure and HLA in healthy donors. Study conclusions and caveats: Most TCRs appeared rarely, but some public TCRs recurred in many donors.

V lost 5 bases, J lost 10 bases, and 17 bases stayed unmatched. The CDR3 is made up of 17 amino acids. CDR1 is SEHNR and CDR2 is FQNEAQ in the germline V gene (reference sequence). TCRdb's table, derived via immunoSEQ multiplex PCR, lists solely in-frame clones and lacks some. This repertoire shows about 120,000 clones, 80% to 90% found once; its top ten account for about 1%. The donors were part of the validation cohort, which consisted of roughly 110 subjects and was separate from the first cohort of roughly 620 subjects. Regarding this clone: The antigen remains undetermined.

This sequence joins TRBV7-9 and TRBJ2-1, with 10 bases matching TRBD1. This TCR derives from a woman under 30 in good health and CMV-seronegative. Sequencing input: PBMCs. The DNA for the CDR3 is TGTGCCAGCAGCACGAAAACGTCTGGACAGGGGGTCGAGGAGCAGTTCTTC. This encodes CASSTKTSGQGVEEQFF.